The 30 T cell receptor beta chains below come from one sample, sequenced in a study of CD8 T cells in ankylosing spondylitis. TCRdb processed the 5' RACE reads anew with MiXCR; each CDR3 protein has one entry. The sample holds about 360,000 distinct CDR3 sequences, more than 20% seen once. The sequenced sample consisted of blood, either unsorted or a sorted T cell fraction (not recorded which). The receptors stem from a male donor with ankylosing spondylitis or in good health (not recorded which).

The chain carries TRBV20-1 and TRBJ2-3, with a tentative D call TRBD2 (5 bases). This CDR3 is built from 13 residues. CDR1 and CDR2 from the germline V gene are DFQATT and SNEGSKA (reference sequence). CDR3 in amino acids: CSTVPGGTDTQYF. CDR3 bases: TGCAGCACCGTCCCGGGCGGGACAGATACGCAGTATTTT.

CDR3 DNA sequence: TGTGCCAGCAGCTTAGGCAACTGGATGACTAATGAAAAACTGTTTTTT. Its translation: CASSLGNWMTNEKLFF. The V gene is TRBV7-6, the J gene TRBJ1-4; no clear D. V was clipped by 1 base and J by 2 bases, with 11 bases between them. The CDR3 totals 16 residues. Germline CDR1 reads SGHVS; CDR2 reads FNYEAQ.

The rearrangement uses TRBV12-3 or TRBV12-4 and TRBJ2-1; 7 bases line up with TRBD1. This CDR3 comprises 15 residues. V was clipped by 4 bases and J by 10 bases; unmatched bases: 13. CDR3 residues: CASSSKDRWPWEQFF. CDR3 DNA: TGTGCCAGCAGTTCGAAGGACAGGTGGCCGTGGGAGCAGTTCTTC.

This clonotype was picked up a small number of times. V is TRBV2 and J is TRBJ2-7; D remains unclear. The V gene's germline CDR1 is SNHLY and CDR2 FYNNEI. The CDR3 is 14 residues long. The V end lost 1 base, the J end lost 0 bases, and 7 bases lay between the germline ends. The CDR3 DNA follows: TGTGCCAGCAGTGAAGGGTGGAGCTCCTACGAGCAGTACTTC. Its protein is CASSEGWSSYEQYF.

This clonotype appeared a few times. The rearrangement joins TRBV12-3 or TRBV12-4 to TRBJ2-7; perhaps TRBD1 as D (6 bases). The V and J ends lost 6 bases and 2 bases respectively, with 11 bases between them. The CDR3 contains 13 residues. The chain's CDR3 is CASRDGTTYEQYF. CDR3 in DNA: TGTGCCAGCAGAGATGGGACAACCTACGAGCAGTACTTC.

Note on this clonotype: This could be a read error, since a much larger clone is one nucleotide away. J is TRBJ2-2 and V is TRBV25-1; TRBD1 agrees at 10 bases. The CDR3 runs 13 residues. Germline CDR1 reads MGHDK; CDR2 reads SYGVNS. The V gene end was trimmed by 9 bases and the J gene end by 7 bases; junction bases not matched to a gene: 5. DNA for the CDR3: TGTGCCAGGGGACAGGGGATTATCGGGGAGCTGTTTTTT. Encoded protein: CARGQGIIGELFF.

This clonotype was found a few times. The rearrangement uses TRBV7-9 and TRBJ1-5, with 9 bases fitting TRBD1. Trimming cost V 3 bases and J 7 bases; bases outside gene matches: 7. Per germline, CDR1 SEHNR and CDR2 FQNEAQ (reference sequence). The CDR3 sequence is 15 residues long. The CDR3 nucleotides are TGTGCCAGCAGCTTGGGACAGGGTGGCTTACAGCCCCAGCATTTT. The encoded protein is CASSLGQGGLQPQHF.

This clonotype was seen a handful of times. CDR3 protein: CASSRRRLAGNNEQFF. The CDR3 bases are TGTGCCAGCAGTCGACGCCGGCTAGCGGGGAACAATGAGCAGTTCTTC. The chain couples TRBV12-3 or TRBV12-4 to TRBJ2-1; TRBD2 matches at 9 bases. The CDR3 contains 16 residues. Trimming at V came to 5 bases and at J to 5 bases, leaving 10 bases not matched to a gene.

The genes are TRBV15 and TRBJ2-6, with no clear D. CDR1 is LNHNV, CDR2 YYDKDF, per germline (reference sequence). This CDR3 is built from 21 residues. The ends were cut back, 5 bases at V and 0 bases at J, with 26 bases in the middle. The CDR3 loop reads CATSPPIVGSLTRSGANVLTF. The CDR3 region has the DNA TGTGCCACCAGCCCACCCATCGTTGGATCACTGACACGCTCTGGGGCCAACGTCCTGACTTTC.

This clonotype was observed at least ten times. The V call is TRBV11-2, the J call TRBJ2-5, with 7 bases that match TRBD1. Trimming at V came to 1 base and at J to 4 bases, leaving 6 bases not matched to a gene. The germline V gene encodes CDR1 SGHAT and CDR2 FQNNGV. The CDR3 is 15 residues long. The CDR3 DNA reads as TGTGCCAGCAGCTTAGCTCCAGGGGGTTTAGAGACCCAGTACTTC. It translates to CASSLAPGGLETQYF.

This clonotype was picked up many times. The chain has TRBV10-3 and TRBJ2-2; D tentatively fits TRBD1 or TRBD2 (5 bases each). The CDR3 totals 15 residues. V lost 5 bases, J lost 1 base, and 11 bases lay in between. Germline lookup yields CDR1 ENHRY and CDR2 SYGVKD. Here the CDR3 DNA reads TGTGCCATCAGTCGGGGCAGAGAGAACACCGGGGAGCTGTTTTTT. It yields the protein CAISRGRENTGELFF.

The chain carries TRBV5-4 and TRBJ2-1; 7 nucleotides align to TRBD1. The length of the CDR3 is 15 residues. Germline CDR1 reads SGHNT; CDR2 reads YYREEE (reference sequence). Unmatched junction bases numbered 12, after V lost 7 bases and J lost 5 bases. CDR3 nucleotide sequence: TGTGCCAGCGCATGGACAGGTAGGCGGGACAATGAGCAGTTCTTC. Protein sequence: CASAWTGRRDNEQFF.

This clonotype was seen a few times. The chain couples TRBV4-1 to TRBJ2-7; D remains ambiguous. Germline lookup yields CDR1 MGHRA and CDR2 YSYEKL. The CDR3 totals 14 residues. The V end lost 0 bases, the J end lost 1 base, and 7 bases lay between the germline ends. The CDR3 DNA is TGCGCCAGCAGCCAAGAAGCCATATCCTACGAGCAGTACTTC. It yields the protein CASSQEAISYEQYF.

This clonotype came up a few times. The chain links TRBV7-9 to TRBJ2-7; 11 bases align to TRBD2. Germline loops: CDR1 SEHNR, CDR2 FQNEAQ (reference sequence). The CDR3 is 15 amino acids. After removal of 5 bases from V and 1 base from J, the junction contained 4 bases not matched to a gene. The CDR3 loop reads CASSKGTSGSYEQYF. CDR3 DNA sequence: TGTGCCAGCAGCAAAGGGACTAGCGGATCCTACGAGCAGTACTTC.

J is TRBJ2-3 and V is TRBV9; 9 bases line up with TRBD2. CDR1 and CDR2 (germline): SGDLS, YYNGEE. The J segment lost 6 bases and the V segment lost 3 bases, leaving 11 bases of the junction unmatched. The CDR3 extends over 16 amino acids. The CDR3 DNA reads TGTGCCAGCAGCGAACAGCGGGGGGTCGTGGCGGATACGCAGTATTTT. The encoded protein is CASSEQRGVVADTQYF.

The rearrangement links TRBV5-1 to TRBJ1-2, with 9 bases lining up with TRBD1. The CDR3 is 14 residues long. The ends lost 3 bases at V and 8 bases at J; junction bases unmatched: 8. From germline, CDR1 is SGHRS and CDR2 YFSETQ. The CDR3 nucleotides are TGCGCCAGCAGCTGGACGGGACAGGGAAGGGGCTACACCTTC. This sequence encodes CASSWTGQGRGYTF.

The chain employs TRBV7-9 and TRBJ1-1, with D tentatively TRBD1 (6 bases). V lost 4 bases and J lost 1, with 10 bases in between. Germline assignment: CDR1 SEHNR and CDR2 FQNEAQ (reference sequence). The CDR3 covers 14 residues. CDR3 sequence: CASSSGAPNTEAFF. Here the CDR3 DNA reads TGTGCCAGCAGCTCAGGGGCCCCGAACACTGAAGCTTTCTTT. The entire variable domain, with the rest obtained from reference TRBV7-9 and TRBJ1-1, is as follows: DTGVSQNPRHKITKRGQNVTFRCDPISEHNRLYWYRQTLGQGPEFLTYFQNEAQLEKSRLLSDRFSAERPKGSFSTLEIQRTEQGDSAMYLCASSSGAPNTEAFFGQGTRLTVV.

V gene TRBV5-5 combines with J gene TRBJ2-3; tentative D call: TRBD1 (5 bases). Looked up from germline, CDR1 is SGHKS and CDR2 is YYEKEE (reference sequence). V shed 1 base and J shed 4 bases, with 10 bases lying between them. This CDR3 spans 14 amino acids. The CDR3 here is CASSLFQGADTQYF. The CDR3 coding sequence is TGTGCCAGCAGCTTGTTTCAGGGTGCAGATACGCAGTATTTT.

V gene TRBV7-6 combines with J gene TRBJ2-7, with 7 bases identical to TRBD1. CDR3 length: 15 residues. The V gene end was trimmed by 1 base and the J gene end by 2 bases; junction bases not matched to a gene: 5. CDR1 is SGHVS, CDR2 FNYEAQ, per germline. CDR3 sequence (DNA): TGTGCCAGCAGCTTAGTTAAGGACAGGCCCTACGAGCAGTACTTC. The encoded protein is CASSLVKDRPYEQYF.

In regard to this clonotype: At one of its ends the junction is not consistent with the germline gene, which may arise from a read error. This chain joins TRBV7-6 and TRBJ2-7, with 8 nucleotides matching TRBD1. Germline V CDR1 and CDR2: SGHVS, FNYEAQ. The length of the CDR3 is 14 residues. The CDR3 sequence: CASSSGQAFHEQYF. Here the CDR3 DNA reads TGTGCTAGCAGCTCGGGACAGGCTTTCCACGAGCAGTACTTC.

In this sample, this clonotype turned up a few times. CDR3 DNA: TGCAGCGTTGAAGGTGTTAGCGGGGAGACCCAGTACTTC. Residues: CSVEGVSGETQYF. The V call is TRBV29-1, the J call TRBJ2-5; 7 bases line up with TRBD2. The CDR3 totals 13 residues. The germline V gene has CDR1 SQVTM and CDR2 ANQGSEA. V lost 1 base, J lost 5 bases, and 4 bases stayed unmatched.

This chain joins TRBV7-2 and TRBJ2-7; possibly TRBD2 for D (6 bases). Germline V lookup: CDR1 SGHTA, CDR2 FQGNSA. This CDR3 spans 16 amino acids. Trimming cost V 5 bases and J 0 bases, with 17 bases left between them. The CDR3 sequence is CASSLPRDLSSYEQYF. CDR3 nucleotides: TGTGCCAGCAGCCTCCCCCGGGACTTAAGCTCCTACGAGCAGTACTTC.

The CDR3 protein is CASSPPGGQNIQYF. The CDR3 DNA is TGTGCCAGCAGCCCCCCGGGGGGGCAAAACATTCAGTACTTC. The V and J genes are TRBV11-2 and TRBJ2-4; 8 bases are shared with TRBD2. This CDR3 contains 14 residues. Germline lookup yields CDR1 SGHAT and CDR2 FQNNGV. Losses at the gene ends were 5 bases for V and 5 bases for J; bases not matched to a gene: 5.

The chain recombines TRBV9 with TRBJ1-2; D is unresolved. V was clipped by 3 bases and J by 3 bases, with 18 bases between them. Germline CDR1 SGDLS, CDR2 YYNGEE. The length of the CDR3 is 16 residues. The CDR3 loop is CASSADGRRFHYGYTF. As DNA, the CDR3 is TGTGCCAGCAGCGCCGACGGACGGAGATTTCACTATGGCTACACCTTC.

The chain couples TRBV4-1 to TRBJ2-5, with 10 bases lining up with TRBD1. Trimming cost V 1 base and J 2 bases; bases outside gene matches: 13. Germline V lookup: CDR1 MGHRA, CDR2 YSYEKL. This CDR3 has 19 residues. The CDR3 DNA sequence: TGCGCCAGCAGCCAAGCTGGTGAGGGACAGGGGAGTTGGCAAGAGACCCAGTACTTC. Its protein is CASSQAGEGQGSWQETQYF.

In this sample, this clonotype turned up a few times. This chain uses TRBV14 with TRBJ2-5, with D possibly TRBD2 on 6 matching bases. Germline lookup yields CDR1 SGHDN and CDR2 FVKESK. V was pared by 0 bases and J by 9 bases, with 14 bases between. The CDR3 consists of 14 residues. This chain's CDR3 is CASSQDRDSTAQYF. The CDR3 DNA is TGTGCCAGCAGCCAAGACCGGGACTCCACGGCCCAGTACTTC. The full variable domain, completed using reference TRBV14 and TRBJ2-5, is EAGVTQFPSHSVIEKGQTVTLRCDPISGHDNLYWYRRVMGKEIKFLLHFVKESKQDESGMPNNRFLAERTGGTYSTLKVQPAELEDSGVYFCASSQDRDSTAQYFGPGTRLLVL.

This clonotype was picked up a small number of times. The genes are TRBV4-2 and TRBJ2-1; 8 nucleotides match TRBD2. The V gene's germline CDR1 is LGHNA and CDR2 YNFKEQ. This CDR3 has 13 residues. Unmatched junction bases numbered 6, after V lost 10 bases and J lost 4 bases. CDR3 region: CATSGGEYNEQFF. In DNA, the CDR3 is TGTGCCACCTCGGGGGGGGAATACAATGAGCAGTTCTTC.

This rearrangement joins TRBV7-9 to TRBJ1-4; D remains unclear. Per germline, CDR1 SEHNR and CDR2 FQNEAQ (reference sequence). The CDR3 is 13 residues long. V was cut by 2 bases and J by 6 bases, with 7 bases left in between. The DNA for the CDR3 is TGTGCCAGCAGCTTAATAGGCGATGAAAAACTGTTTTTT. Encoded protein: CASSLIGDEKLFF.

DNA for the CDR3: TGTGCCAGCAGCGTAGCGGGGTTAATTAGCACAGATACGCAGTATTTT. The encoded protein is CASSVAGLISTDTQYF. The chain employs TRBV9 and TRBJ2-3; D is perhaps TRBD2 (5 bases). There are 16 residues in the CDR3. Germline lookup yields CDR1 SGDLS and CDR2 YYNGEE. Deletions cut 0 bases from V and 0 bases from J, with 11 bases between.

The rearrangement joins TRBV3-1 to TRBJ2-6, with D hard to call. V was shortened by 0 bases and J by 3 bases, with 12 bases between the two germline ends. The CDR3 sequence is 17 residues long. Germline lookup yields CDR1 LGHDT and CDR2 YNNKEL (reference sequence). CDR3 sequence reads: CASSQDREYGGANVLTF. The CDR3, as DNA: TGTGCCAGCAGCCAAGATCGAGAGTACGGTGGGGCCAACGTCCTGACTTTC. Variable domain in full (rest from reference TRBV3-1 and TRBJ2-6): DTAVSQTPKYLVTQMGNDKSIKCEQNLGHDTMYWYKQDSKKFLKIMFSYNNKELIINETVPNRFSPKSPDKAHLNLHINSLELGDSAVYFCASSQDREYGGANVLTFGAGSRLTVL.